The entry below gives a single T cell receptor (beta chain) sequence along with its context. The sample originates from a study of blood T cell repertoires in COVID-19. In the study overall: Donors in the United States, Italy and Spain gave samples during acute or convalescent COVID-19.

The V gene lost 0 bases and the J gene lost 8 bases, with 25 bases spanning the gap. Germline V gives CDR1 ENHRY, CDR2 SYGVKD. There are 18 residues in the CDR3. All recovered Cohort 3 donors got two negative PCRs, got clearance, or saw symptom resolution. Methods used by the authors: Estimated nucleated cell counts came from reference gene primer amplification. The method was immunoSEQ multiplex PCR; TCRdb's version includes in-frame clones alone and lacks a portion of them. V and J calls and clone size come straight from that table; D and trimming were deduced from the DNA. The sample yields 390,000 or so clones, 85% to 90% seen once.

Material for sequencing was PBMCs or T cells enriched from blood (not recorded which). The clonotype comes from a woman between 45 and 65 years old who had recovered from COVID-19. V gene TRBV10-3 combines with J gene TRBJ1-2; D unresolved. CDR3 bases: TGTGCCATCAGTGAGTCGACTCTTGTGGAGGCCCGCGTATGGGGCTACACCTTC. This translates into CAISESTLVEARVWGYTF.